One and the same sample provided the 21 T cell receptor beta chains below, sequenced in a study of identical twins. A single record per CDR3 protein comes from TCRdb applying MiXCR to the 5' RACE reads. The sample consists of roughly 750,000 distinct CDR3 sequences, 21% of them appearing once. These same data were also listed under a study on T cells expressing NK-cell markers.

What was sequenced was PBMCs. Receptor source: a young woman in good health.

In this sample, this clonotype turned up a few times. The CDR3 loop reads CASARQNNNEQFF. The CDR3 nucleotides read TGTGCCAGCGCCCGACAGAATAACAATGAGCAGTTCTTC. V gene TRBV12-3 or TRBV12-4 combines with J gene TRBJ2-1; D may be TRBD1 (5 bases). V gave up 8 bases and J gave up 5 bases, with 13 bases separating them. CDR3 size: 13 residues.

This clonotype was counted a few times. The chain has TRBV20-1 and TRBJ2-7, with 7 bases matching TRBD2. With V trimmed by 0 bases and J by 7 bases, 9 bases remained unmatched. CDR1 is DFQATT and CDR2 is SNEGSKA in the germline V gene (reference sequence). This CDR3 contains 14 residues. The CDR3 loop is CSAREGGGGEEQYF. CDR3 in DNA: TGCAGTGCTAGAGAGGGTGGCGGGGGTGAGGAGCAGTACTTC.

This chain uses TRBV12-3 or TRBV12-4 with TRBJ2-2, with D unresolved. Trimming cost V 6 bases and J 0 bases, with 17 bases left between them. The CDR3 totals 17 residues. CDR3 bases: TGTGCCAGCAGGTTACCCCCTGGGGATGCGAACACCGGGGAGCTGTTTTTT. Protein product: CASRLPPGDANTGELFF.

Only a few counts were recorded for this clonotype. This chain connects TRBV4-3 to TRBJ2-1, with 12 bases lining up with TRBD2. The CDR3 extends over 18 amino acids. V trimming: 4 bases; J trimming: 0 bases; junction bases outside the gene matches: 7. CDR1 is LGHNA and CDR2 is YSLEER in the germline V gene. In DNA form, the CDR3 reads TGCGCCAGCAGCCGCGATCCGACTAGCGGGAGCTCCTACAATGAGCAGTTCTTC. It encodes CASSRDPTSGSSYNEQFF.

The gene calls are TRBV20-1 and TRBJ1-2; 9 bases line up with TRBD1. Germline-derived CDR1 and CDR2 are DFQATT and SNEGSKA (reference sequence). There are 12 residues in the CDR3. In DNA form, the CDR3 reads TGCAGCGGAGGGACAGGGCTCTATGGCTACACCTTC. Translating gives CSGGTGLYGYTF.

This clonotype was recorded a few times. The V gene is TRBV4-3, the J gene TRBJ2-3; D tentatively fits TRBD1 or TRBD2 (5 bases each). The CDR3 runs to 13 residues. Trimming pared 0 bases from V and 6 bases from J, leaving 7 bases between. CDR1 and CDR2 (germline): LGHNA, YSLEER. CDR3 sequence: CASSQDEGDTQYF. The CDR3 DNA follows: TGCGCCAGCAGCCAAGATGAGGGGGATACGCAGTATTTT.

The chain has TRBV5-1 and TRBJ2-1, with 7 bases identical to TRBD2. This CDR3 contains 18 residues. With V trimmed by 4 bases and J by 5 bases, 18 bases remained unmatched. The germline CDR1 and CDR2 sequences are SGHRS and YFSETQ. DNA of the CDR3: TGCGCCAGCAGCCGGGCGCCGATGGGGACTACTAACGACAATGAGCAGTTCTTC. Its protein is CASSRAPMGTTNDNEQFF.

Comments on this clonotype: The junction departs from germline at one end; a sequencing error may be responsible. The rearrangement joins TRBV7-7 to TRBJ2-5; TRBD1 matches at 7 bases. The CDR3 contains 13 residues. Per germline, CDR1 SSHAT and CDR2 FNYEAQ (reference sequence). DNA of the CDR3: TGTGCTAGCAGCACGCGACAGGGTGAGACCCAGTACTTC. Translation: CASSTRQGETQYF.

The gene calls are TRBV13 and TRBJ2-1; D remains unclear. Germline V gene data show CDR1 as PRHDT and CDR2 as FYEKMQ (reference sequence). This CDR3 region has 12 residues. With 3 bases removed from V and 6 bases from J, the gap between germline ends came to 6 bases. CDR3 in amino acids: CASSFKFNEQFF. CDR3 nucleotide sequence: TGTGCCAGCAGCTTCAAATTCAATGAGCAGTTCTTC.

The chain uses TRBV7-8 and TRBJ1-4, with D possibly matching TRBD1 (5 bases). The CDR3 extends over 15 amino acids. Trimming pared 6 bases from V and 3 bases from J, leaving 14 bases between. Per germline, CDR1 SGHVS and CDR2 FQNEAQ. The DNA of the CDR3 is TGTGCCAGCAGTTTCGGGGGTTTTTCTAATGAAAAACTGTTTTTT. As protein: CASSFGGFSNEKLFF.

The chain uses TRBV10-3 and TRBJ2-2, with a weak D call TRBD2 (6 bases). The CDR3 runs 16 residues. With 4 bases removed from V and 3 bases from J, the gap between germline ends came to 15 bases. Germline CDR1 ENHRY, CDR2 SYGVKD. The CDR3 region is CAISVRATGDTGELFF. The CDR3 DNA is TGTGCCATCAGTGTTCGGGCTACGGGAGACACCGGGGAGCTGTTTTTT.

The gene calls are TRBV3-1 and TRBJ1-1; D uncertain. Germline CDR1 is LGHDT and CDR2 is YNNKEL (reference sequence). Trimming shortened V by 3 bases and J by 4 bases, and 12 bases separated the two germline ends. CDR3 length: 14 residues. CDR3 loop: CASSQEAVLTEAFF. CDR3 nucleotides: TGTGCCAGCAGCCAGGAAGCCGTACTCACTGAAGCTTTCTTT. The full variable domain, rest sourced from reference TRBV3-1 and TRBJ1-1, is DTAVSQTPKYLVTQMGNDKSIKCEQNLGHDTMYWYKQDSKKFLKIMFSYNNKELIINETVPNRFSPKSPDKAHLNLHINSLELGDSAVYFCASSQEAVLTEAFFGQGTRLTVV.

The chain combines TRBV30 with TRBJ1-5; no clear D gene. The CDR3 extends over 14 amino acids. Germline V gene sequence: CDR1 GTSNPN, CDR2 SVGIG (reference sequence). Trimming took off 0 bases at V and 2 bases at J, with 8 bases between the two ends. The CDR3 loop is CAWSVRWGNQPQHF. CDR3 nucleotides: TGTGCCTGGAGTGTACGATGGGGCAATCAGCCCCAGCATTTT.

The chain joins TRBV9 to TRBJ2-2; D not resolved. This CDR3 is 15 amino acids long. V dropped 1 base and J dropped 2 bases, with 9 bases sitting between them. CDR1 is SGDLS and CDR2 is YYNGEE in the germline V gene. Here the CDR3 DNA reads TGTGCCAGCAGCGTAACCCCGACAAACACCGGGGAGCTGTTTTTT. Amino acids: CASSVTPTNTGELFF.

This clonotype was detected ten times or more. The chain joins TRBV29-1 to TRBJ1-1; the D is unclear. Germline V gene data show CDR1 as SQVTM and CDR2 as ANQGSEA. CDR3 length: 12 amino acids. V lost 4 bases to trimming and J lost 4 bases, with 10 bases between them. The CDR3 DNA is TGCAGCGTTGTAGGGATAAGCACTGAAGCTTTCTTT. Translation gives CSVVGISTEAFF.

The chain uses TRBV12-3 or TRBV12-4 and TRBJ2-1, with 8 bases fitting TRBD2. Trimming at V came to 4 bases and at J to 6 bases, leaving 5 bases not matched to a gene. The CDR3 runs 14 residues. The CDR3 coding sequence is TGTGCCAGCAGTTCCGGGACTAGTCGCAATGAGCAGTTCTTC. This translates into CASSSGTSRNEQFF.

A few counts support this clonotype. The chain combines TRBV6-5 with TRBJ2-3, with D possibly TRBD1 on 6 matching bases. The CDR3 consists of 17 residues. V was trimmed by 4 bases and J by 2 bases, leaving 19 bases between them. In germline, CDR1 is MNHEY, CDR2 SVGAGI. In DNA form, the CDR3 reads TGTGCCAGCAGTTTAAACAGGGCGATGGAGCTCACAGATACGCAGTATTTT. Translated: CASSLNRAMELTDTQYF.

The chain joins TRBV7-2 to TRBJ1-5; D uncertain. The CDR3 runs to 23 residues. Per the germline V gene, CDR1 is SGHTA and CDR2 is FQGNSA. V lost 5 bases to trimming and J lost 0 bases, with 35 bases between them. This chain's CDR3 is CASSIQGPGVDVILRVSNQPQHF. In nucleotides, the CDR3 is TGTGCCAGCAGCATTCAAGGACCTGGAGTTGACGTAATACTTAGAGTTAGCAATCAGCCCCAGCATTTT.

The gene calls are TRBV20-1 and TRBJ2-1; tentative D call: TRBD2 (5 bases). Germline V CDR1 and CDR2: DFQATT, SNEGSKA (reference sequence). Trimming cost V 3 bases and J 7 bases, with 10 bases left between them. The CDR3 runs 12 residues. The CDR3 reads CSARASWNEQFF. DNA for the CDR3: TGCAGTGCTAGGGCTAGCTGGAATGAGCAGTTCTTC.

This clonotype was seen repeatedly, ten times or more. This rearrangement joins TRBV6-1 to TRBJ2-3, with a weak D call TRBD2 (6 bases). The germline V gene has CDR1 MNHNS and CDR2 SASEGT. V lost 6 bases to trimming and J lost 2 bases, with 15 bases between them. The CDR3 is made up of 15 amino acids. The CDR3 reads CASRTPRGITDTQYF. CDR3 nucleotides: TGTGCCAGCAGAACCCCCCGGGGGATCACAGATACGCAGTATTTT.

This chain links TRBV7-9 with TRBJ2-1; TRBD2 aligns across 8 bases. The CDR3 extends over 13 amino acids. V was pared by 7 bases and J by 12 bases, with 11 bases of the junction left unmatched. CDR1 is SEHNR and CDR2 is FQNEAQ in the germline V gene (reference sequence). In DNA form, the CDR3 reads TGTGCCAGCAACCTCAATAGCGGGGCCCCGCAGTTCTTC. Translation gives CASNLNSGAPQFF.